A single sample is the source of the 29 T cell receptor beta chains below, sequenced in a study of OX40 agonist ivuxolimab in advanced cancers. Clones were read by immunoSEQ multiplex PCR, and TCRdb kept only the in-frame ones, dropping some. The sample includes 100,000 to 110,000 clones, around 90% of them seen just once. Sequenced here: CD4+ or CD8+ T cells sorted from blood, sampled in a trial of the OX40 agonist ivuxolimab. Source of these receptors: an adult with an advanced solid tumor such as melanoma, head and neck, liver or kidney cancer.

The gene calls are TRBV19 and TRBJ1-1, with TRBD1 matching over 8 bases. J lost 4 bases, V lost 3 bases, and 4 bases had no gene match. The germline CDR1 and CDR2 sequences are LNHDA and SQIVND (reference sequence). This CDR3 contains 14 residues. For the CDR3, the DNA is TGTGCCAGTAGTATCCGAGACAGGGGCACTGAAGCTTTCTTT. This translates into CASSIRDRGTEAFF.

This clone was observed a few times. The chain is built from TRBV30 and TRBJ2-3; 10 nucleotides match TRBD2. J lost 5 bases, V lost 1 base, and 6 bases had no gene match. The length of the CDR3 is 15 residues. The germline V gene encodes CDR1 GTSNPN and CDR2 SVGIG (reference sequence). CDR3 coding DNA: TGTGCCTGGAGTGGCCTAGCGGGAGTTGGAGATACGCAGTATTTT. Translating gives CAWSGLAGVGDTQYF. Using reference TRBV30 and TRBJ2-3 for the parts outside the CDR3, the full variable domain is SQTIHQWPATLVQPVGSPLSLECTVEGTSNPNLYWYRQAAGRGLQLLFYSVGIGQISSEVPQNLSASRPQDRQFILSSKKLLLSDSGFYLCAWSGLAGVGDTQYFGPGTRLTVL.

The chain carries TRBV5-6 and TRBJ1-4; possible D gene TRBD1, 6 bases. V shed 0 bases and J shed 5 bases, with 14 bases lying between them. Germline V lookup: CDR1 SGHDT, CDR2 YYEEEE. The CDR3 has 16 amino acids. The CDR3 here is CASSLGARGANEKLFF. DNA for the CDR3: TGTGCCAGCAGCTTGGGGGCCAGGGGTGCGAATGAAAAACTGTTTTTT.

The V and J genes are TRBV28 and TRBJ2-2, with 7 bases aligning to TRBD1. CDR1 and CDR2 from the germline V gene are MDHEN and SYDVKM. V lost 2 bases, J lost 4 bases, and 16 bases stayed unmatched. The CDR3 totals 19 residues. The DNA for the CDR3 is TGTGCCAGCAGTTTAACTGGGCGCGGAAGGGGGCAGGGCACCGGGGAGCTGTTTTTT. Its protein product is CASSLTGRGRGQGTGELFF.

This rearrangement joins TRBV5-1 to TRBJ2-1; D is ambiguous. Per the germline V gene, CDR1 is SGHRS and CDR2 is YFSETQ. This CDR3 region has 17 residues. Between the trimmed V and J ends, which lost 0 bases and 0 bases, there was a span of 13 bases. Here the CDR3 DNA reads TGCGCCAGCAGCTTGGTTATCACTGGGGTCTCCTACAATGAGCAGTTCTTC. Protein: CASSLVITGVSYNEQFF.

This CDR3 is CASSQGGQGSYEQYF. As DNA, the CDR3 is TGTGCCAGCAGCCAAGGGGGACAGGGGTCATACGAGCAGTACTTC. The chain combines TRBV4-2 with TRBJ2-7, with 10 bases aligning to TRBD1. The germline CDR1 and CDR2 sequences are LGHNA and YNFKEQ. Germline trimming cut 1 base from V and 4 bases from J; bases unmatched to any gene: 4. The CDR3 length is 15 residues.

J is TRBJ2-3 and V is TRBV4-2, with 7 positions matching TRBD2. Per germline, CDR1 LGHNA and CDR2 YNFKEQ. With 0 bases clipped from V and 11 bases from J, the junction kept 20 bases outside the gene matches. The CDR3 contains 18 residues. In DNA form, the CDR3 reads TGTGCCAGCAGCCAAGAAGCCAGTTTAAGGAGCGGGGCCGGGGGGCAGTATTTT. This sequence encodes CASSQEASLRSGAGGQYF.

The J gene is TRBJ2-4, the V gene TRBV4-1; D is perhaps TRBD2 (5 bases). The germline V and J ends were trimmed by 4 bases and 1 base, with 20 bases remaining between them. The germline V gene has CDR1 MGHRA and CDR2 YSYEKL. The CDR3 is 18 amino acids. CDR3 nucleotide sequence: TGCGCCAGCAGCCCCCTCCGGGCCCCGGGGAGTGCCAAAAACATTCAGTACTTC. Translating it yields CASSPLRAPGSAKNIQYF.

V usage is TRBV30 and J usage is TRBJ1-5; 8 nucleotides line up with TRBD1. V was clipped by 4 bases and J by 4 bases; unmatched bases: 9. The CDR3 is 15 amino acids. In germline, CDR1 is GTSNPN, CDR2 SVGIG (reference sequence). CDR3 bases: TGTGCCTGGACTACGACCAGGGGGCGTAATCAGCCCCAGCATTTT. Protein: CAWTTTRGRNQPQHF.

The V gene is TRBV19, the J gene TRBJ2-1; D not certain. The CDR3 extends over 12 amino acids. Trimming removed 2 bases from V and 10 bases from J, with 9 bases in between. Per the germline V gene, CDR1 is LNHDA and CDR2 is SQIVND (reference sequence). The DNA for the CDR3 is TGTGCCAGTAGTATAAACGGCCTGGAGCAGTTCTTC. This sequence encodes CASSINGLEQFF.

The CDR3 nucleotides read TGTGCCAGCAGCCTGCCCCGGCTGGGCTACGAGCAGTACTTC. It translates to CASSLPRLGYEQYF. V gene TRBV7-2 combines with J gene TRBJ2-7, with unresolved D. V lost 5 bases, J lost 3 bases, and 14 bases lay in between. There are 14 residues in the CDR3. Germline V CDR1 and CDR2: SGHTA, FQGNSA.

This clone was seen just once. The chain recombines TRBV7-9 with TRBJ1-3; D may be TRBD1 (6 bases). The CDR3 runs 14 residues. V lost 5 bases to trimming and J lost 2 bases, with 10 bases between them. Germline assignment: CDR1 SEHNR and CDR2 FQNEAQ (reference sequence). The CDR3 DNA is TGTGCCAGCAGCGAACGGACAGCTGGAAACACCATATATTTT. Translated: CASSERTAGNTIYF.

The chain joins TRBV7-2 to TRBJ1-2; TRBD1 matches at 7 bases. Trimming removed 1 base from V and 4 bases from J; junction bases left unmatched: 6. In germline, CDR1 is SGHTA, CDR2 FQGNSA. This CDR3 is 15 amino acids long. Here the CDR3 DNA reads TGTGCCAGCAGCTTAGATCGACGGACAGGCTATGGCTACACCTTC. It is translated as CASSLDRRTGYGYTF.

The gene calls are TRBV28 and TRBJ1-4, with 7 bases matching TRBD1. V shed 6 bases and J 8 bases; nucleotides not matched to a gene: 15. Germline lookup yields CDR1 MDHEN and CDR2 SYDVKM. This CDR3 has 16 amino acids. The CDR3 loop reads CASRGPTGSGEEKLFF. CDR3 DNA: TGTGCCAGCAGGGGTCCGACAGGGAGTGGTGAGGAAAAACTGTTTTTT.

The chain joins TRBV28 to TRBJ2-5; 9 positions match TRBD1. The germline V gene has CDR1 MDHEN and CDR2 SYDVKM. This CDR3 has 15 amino acids. J gave up 5 bases and V 8 bases, and 12 bases lay outside the gene matches. The CDR3 nucleotides are TGTGCCAGCTCTCGGCCGGGGACAGGGTTGGAGACCCAGTACTTC. Protein: CASSRPGTGLETQYF.

This rearrangement joins TRBV5-6 to TRBJ2-4, with D possibly being TRBD1 (7 bases). Germline loops: CDR1 SGHDT, CDR2 YYEEEE. The CDR3 length is 16 residues. Trimming left V 6 bases short and J 11 bases short, with 27 bases between. CDR3 in amino acids: CASTQGGFGPGVFQYF. CDR3 DNA: TGTGCCAGCACCCAGGGGGGTTTCGGACCCGGAGTCTTTCAGTACTTC.

The table lists this clone with a count of one. V usage is TRBV5-1 and J usage is TRBJ2-3; 11 nucleotides match TRBD1. The length of the CDR3 is 16 residues. V trimming: 4 bases; J trimming: 5 bases; junction bases outside the gene matches: 9. Germline CDR1 and CDR2: SGHRS and YFSETQ. DNA of the CDR3: TGCGCCAGCAGCCCACGGACAGGGGGCGCCGGAGATACGCAGTATTTT. It yields the protein CASSPRTGGAGDTQYF.

The chain recombines TRBV27 with TRBJ2-1; 13 bases line up with TRBD2. CDR1 is MNHEY and CDR2 is SMNVEV in the germline V gene (reference sequence). The V and J ends lost 8 bases and 5 bases, in that order; junction bases with no gene match: 15. The CDR3 is made up of 18 amino acids. The CDR3 reads CASSRTSGSVRRDNEQFF. The CDR3 DNA is TGTGCCAGCTCAAGGACTAGCGGGAGCGTGAGGAGGGACAATGAGCAGTTCTTC.

This clone was found once. V and J are TRBV19 and TRBJ1-2; D call uncertain. Germline V gene lookup returns CDR1 LNHDA and CDR2 SQIVND (reference sequence). The germline V and J ends were trimmed by 7 bases and 2 bases, with 11 bases remaining between them. The CDR3 runs 13 residues. CDR3 amino acids: CASTRAGNYGYTF. In DNA form, the CDR3 reads TGTGCCAGTACCCGGGCGGGGAACTATGGCTACACCTTC. Drawing the rest from reference TRBV19 and TRBJ1-2, the complete variable domain is DGGITQSPKYLFRKEGQNVTLSCEQNLNHDAMYWYRQDPGQGLRLIYYSQIVNDFQKGDIAEGYSVSREKKESFPLTVTSAQKNPTAFYLCASTRAGNYGYTFGSGTRLTVV.

The gene calls are TRBV27 and TRBJ2-6; no reliable D call. The V end was cut by 6 bases, the J end by 4 bases, with 7 bases between. CDR1 MNHEY and CDR2 SMNVEV come from the germline V gene (reference sequence). CDR3 length: 13 residues. The DNA for the CDR3 is TGTGCCAGCAGCACGCCAGGGGCCAACGTCCTGACTTTC. Translation: CASSTPGANVLTF.

The chain recombines TRBV18 with TRBJ1-4, with a weak D call TRBD1 (5 bases). V was clipped by 5 bases and J by 7 bases, with 14 bases between them. CDR3 length: 14 residues. CDR1 is KGHSH, CDR2 LQKENI, per germline. CDR3 in DNA: TGTGCCAGCTCAACGGAGAGCAGGGCTGAAAAACTGTTTTTT. Amino acid sequence: CASSTESRAEKLFF.

The CDR3 region has the DNA TGTGCCAGCAGGGCTGATAACACTGAAGCTTTCTTT. Residues: CASRADNTEAFF. The chain carries TRBV11-3 and TRBJ1-1; D is unresolved. The CDR3 is 12 amino acids. Germline V CDR1 and CDR2: SGHNT, YENEEA. Deletions cut 6 bases from V and 2 bases from J, with 7 bases between.

The V and J genes are TRBV18 and TRBJ2-1; D not certain. V was shortened by 3 bases and J by 3 bases, with 12 bases between the two germline ends. There are 15 residues in the CDR3. The germline CDR1 and CDR2 sequences are KGHSH and LQKENI. In DNA, the CDR3 is TGTGCCAGCTCACCTGCCCGGATGGGCTACAATGAGCAGTTCTTC. Encoded protein: CASSPARMGYNEQFF.

This chain uses TRBV28 with TRBJ1-1; 8 nucleotides match TRBD1. This CDR3 is built from 15 residues. Germline CDR1 and CDR2: MDHEN and SYDVKM. J gave up 4 bases and V 4 bases, and 8 bases lay outside the gene matches. This CDR3 is CASSYPGGKSTEAFF. The CDR3 nucleotides are TGTGCCAGCAGTTACCCAGGGGGCAAGAGCACTGAAGCTTTCTTT.

The chain recombines TRBV5-1 with TRBJ2-7; TRBD1 might be the D (5 bases). Trimming removed 6 bases from V and 3 bases from J, with 10 bases in between. CDR3 length: 12 amino acids. Germline CDR1 and CDR2: SGHRS and YFSETQ. CDR3 residues: CASTPDNYEQYF. The CDR3 bases are TGCGCCAGCACCCCGGACAACTACGAGCAGTACTTC.

This clone was recorded only once. This rearrangement joins TRBV28 to TRBJ2-5, with D unresolved. The V gene's germline CDR1 is MDHEN and CDR2 SYDVKM. Trimming took off 7 bases at V and 4 bases at J, with 7 bases between the two ends. CDR3 length: 11 residues. The CDR3 DNA follows: TGTGCCAGCACCTCACTAGAGACCCAGTACTTC. This encodes CASTSLETQYF.

CDR3 nucleotides: TGCGCCAGCAGCCAAAATTCCGGCGGGGACAGGGCCGGAGAGACCCAGTACTTC. This sequence encodes CASSQNSGGDRAGETQYF. This chain uses TRBV4-1 with TRBJ2-5; 9 bases are shared with TRBD1. Germline CDR1 and CDR2: MGHRA and YSYEKL. CDR3 length equals 18 residues. V was pared by 2 bases and J by 4 bases, with 14 bases of the junction left unmatched.

The chain joins TRBV19 to TRBJ2-2; tentatively, D is TRBD1 (5 bases). Between the trimmed V and J ends, which lost 3 bases and 4 bases, there was a span of 12 bases. Germline CDR1 reads LNHDA; CDR2 reads SQIVND (reference sequence). The CDR3 loop spans 15 amino acids. CDR3 nucleotides: TGTGCCAGTAGTATGTTCCAGGGATCCACCGGGGAGCTGTTTTTT. Its translation is CASSMFQGSTGELFF.

The genes are TRBV11-2 and TRBJ2-7, with a tentative D call TRBD2 (5 bases). This CDR3 has 16 residues. Germline CDR1 reads SGHAT; CDR2 reads FQNNGV. Trimming removed 2 bases from V and 6 bases from J, with 20 bases in between. The CDR3 DNA reads as TGTGCCAGCAGCTTACTGTTCGCAGCGGCTCCAAGCGAGCAGTACTTC. As protein: CASSLLFAAAPSEQYF.